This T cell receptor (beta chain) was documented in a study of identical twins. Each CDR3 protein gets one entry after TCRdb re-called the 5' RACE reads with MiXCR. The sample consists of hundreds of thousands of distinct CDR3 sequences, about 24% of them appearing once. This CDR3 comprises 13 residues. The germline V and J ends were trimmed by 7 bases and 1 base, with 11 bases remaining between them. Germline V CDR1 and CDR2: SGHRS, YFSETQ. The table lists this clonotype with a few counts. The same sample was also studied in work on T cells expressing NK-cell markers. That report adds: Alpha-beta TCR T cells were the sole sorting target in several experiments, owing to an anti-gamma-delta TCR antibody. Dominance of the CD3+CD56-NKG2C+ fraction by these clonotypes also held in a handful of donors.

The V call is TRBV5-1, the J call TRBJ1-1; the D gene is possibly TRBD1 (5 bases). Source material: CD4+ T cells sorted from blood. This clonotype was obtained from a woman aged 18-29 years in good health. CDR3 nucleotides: TGCGCCAGCGGCAAAACAGGGAACACTGAAGCTTTCTTT. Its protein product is CASGKTGNTEAFF.